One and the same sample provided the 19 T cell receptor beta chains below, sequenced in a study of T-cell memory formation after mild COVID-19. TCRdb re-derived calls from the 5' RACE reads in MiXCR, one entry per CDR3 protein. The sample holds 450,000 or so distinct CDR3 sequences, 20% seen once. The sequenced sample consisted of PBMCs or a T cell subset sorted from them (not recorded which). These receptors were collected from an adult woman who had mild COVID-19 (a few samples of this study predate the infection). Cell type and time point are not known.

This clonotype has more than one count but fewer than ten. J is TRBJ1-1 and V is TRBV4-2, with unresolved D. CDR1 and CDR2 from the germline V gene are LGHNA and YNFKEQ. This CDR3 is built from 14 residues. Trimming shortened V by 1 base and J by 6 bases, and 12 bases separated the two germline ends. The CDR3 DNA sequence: TGTGCCAGCAGCCAAGCTGATCTGAAGGCTGAAGCTTTCTTT. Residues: CASSQADLKAEAFF.

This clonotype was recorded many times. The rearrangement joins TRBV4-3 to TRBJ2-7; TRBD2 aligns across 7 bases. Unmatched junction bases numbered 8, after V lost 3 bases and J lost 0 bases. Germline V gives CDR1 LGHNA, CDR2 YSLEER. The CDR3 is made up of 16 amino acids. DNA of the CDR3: TGCGCCAGCAGCCAGGGGATAGCGGGCCTCTCCTACGAGCAGTACTTC. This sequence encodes CASSQGIAGLSYEQYF.

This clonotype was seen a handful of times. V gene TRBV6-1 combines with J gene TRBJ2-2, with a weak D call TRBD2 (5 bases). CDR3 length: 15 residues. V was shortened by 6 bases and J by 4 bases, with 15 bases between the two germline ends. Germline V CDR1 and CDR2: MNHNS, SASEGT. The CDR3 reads CASSDTSGATGELFF. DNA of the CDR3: TGTGCCAGCAGCGATACCAGCGGTGCCACCGGGGAGCTGTTTTTT.

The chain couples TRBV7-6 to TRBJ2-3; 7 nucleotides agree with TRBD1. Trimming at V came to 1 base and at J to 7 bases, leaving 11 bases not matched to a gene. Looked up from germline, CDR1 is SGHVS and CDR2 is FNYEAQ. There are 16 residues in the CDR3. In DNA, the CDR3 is TGTGCCAGCAGCTTAGGGACAGGCATTCTACTTCATACGCAGTATTTT. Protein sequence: CASSLGTGILLHTQYF.

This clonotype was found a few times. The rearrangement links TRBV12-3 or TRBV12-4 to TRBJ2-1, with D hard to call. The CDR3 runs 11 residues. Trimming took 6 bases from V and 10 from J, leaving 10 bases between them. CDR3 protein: CASRVTREQFF. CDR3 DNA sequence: TGTGCCAGCAGAGTTACCAGGGAGCAGTTCTTC.

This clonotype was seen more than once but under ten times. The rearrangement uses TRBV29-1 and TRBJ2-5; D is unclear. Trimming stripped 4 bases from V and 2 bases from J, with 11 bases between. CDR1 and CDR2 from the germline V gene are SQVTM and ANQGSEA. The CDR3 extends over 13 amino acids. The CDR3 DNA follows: TGCAGCGTTGTTCTTTCGAGTCAAGAGACCCAGTACTTC. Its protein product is CSVVLSSQETQYF.

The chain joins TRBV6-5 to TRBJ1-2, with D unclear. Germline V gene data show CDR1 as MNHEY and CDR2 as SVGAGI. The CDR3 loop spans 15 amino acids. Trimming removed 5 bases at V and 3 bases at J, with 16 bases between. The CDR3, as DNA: TGTGCCAGCAGTCCTCCTATAGACTTAGACTATGGCTACACCTTC. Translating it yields CASSPPIDLDYGYTF.

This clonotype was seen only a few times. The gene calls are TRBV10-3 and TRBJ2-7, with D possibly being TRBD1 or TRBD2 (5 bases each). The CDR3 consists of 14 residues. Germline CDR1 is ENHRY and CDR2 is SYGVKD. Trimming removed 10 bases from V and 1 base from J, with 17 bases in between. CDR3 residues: CATLTGTQSYEQYF. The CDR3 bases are TGTGCCACCCTAACCGGGACGCAATCCTACGAGCAGTACTTC.

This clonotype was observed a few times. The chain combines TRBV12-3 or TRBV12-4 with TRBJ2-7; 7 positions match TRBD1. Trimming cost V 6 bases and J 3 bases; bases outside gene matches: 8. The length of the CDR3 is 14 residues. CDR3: CASRGATGFYEQYF. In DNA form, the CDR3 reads TGTGCCAGCAGAGGTGCGACAGGGTTCTACGAGCAGTACTTC.

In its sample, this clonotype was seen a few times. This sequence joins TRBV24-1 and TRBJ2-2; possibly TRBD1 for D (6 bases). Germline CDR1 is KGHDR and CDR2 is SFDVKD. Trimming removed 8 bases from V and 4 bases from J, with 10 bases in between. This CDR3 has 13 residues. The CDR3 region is CATMKDSTGELFF. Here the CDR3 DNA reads TGTGCCACCATGAAGGACAGCACCGGGGAGCTGTTTTTT.

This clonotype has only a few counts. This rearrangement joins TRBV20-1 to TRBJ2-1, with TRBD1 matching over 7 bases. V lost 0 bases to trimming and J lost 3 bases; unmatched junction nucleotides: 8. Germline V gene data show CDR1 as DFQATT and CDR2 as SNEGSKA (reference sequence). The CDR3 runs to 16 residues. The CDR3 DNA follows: TGCAGTGCTAGAGACCCCACAGGGGACATCTACAATGAGCAGTTCTTC. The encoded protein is CSARDPTGDIYNEQFF.

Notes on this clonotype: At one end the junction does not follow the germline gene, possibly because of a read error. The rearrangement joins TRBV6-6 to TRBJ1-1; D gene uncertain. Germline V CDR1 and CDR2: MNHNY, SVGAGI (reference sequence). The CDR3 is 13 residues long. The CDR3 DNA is TGTGCCAGCAATTACGGGGAGGCGACTGAAGCTTTCTTT. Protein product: CASNYGEATEAFF.

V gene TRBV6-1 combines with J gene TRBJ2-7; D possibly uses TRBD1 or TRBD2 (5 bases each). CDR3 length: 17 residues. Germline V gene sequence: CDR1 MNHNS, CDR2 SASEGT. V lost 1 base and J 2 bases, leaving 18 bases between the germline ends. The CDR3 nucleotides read TGTGCCAGCAGTGAAGGCCGGGCCGGGACCGACGCCTACGAGCAGTACTTC. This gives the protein CASSEGRAGTDAYEQYF.

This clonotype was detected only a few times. In nucleotides, the CDR3 is TGCAGTGCTAGTAGGGCTGGCGAGCAGTACTTC. Protein product: CSASRAGEQYF. V is TRBV20-1 and J is TRBJ2-7; no firm D call. Germline loops: CDR1 DFQATT, CDR2 SNEGSKA (reference sequence). The V end lost 3 bases, the J end lost 6 bases, and 9 bases lay between the germline ends. The CDR3 runs to 11 residues.

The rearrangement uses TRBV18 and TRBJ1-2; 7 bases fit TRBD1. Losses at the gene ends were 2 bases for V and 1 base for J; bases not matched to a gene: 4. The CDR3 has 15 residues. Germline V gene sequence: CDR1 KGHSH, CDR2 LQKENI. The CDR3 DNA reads TGTGCCAGCTCACCAAGGGACAGCCTTAACTATGGCTACACCTTC. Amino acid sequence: CASSPRDSLNYGYTF.

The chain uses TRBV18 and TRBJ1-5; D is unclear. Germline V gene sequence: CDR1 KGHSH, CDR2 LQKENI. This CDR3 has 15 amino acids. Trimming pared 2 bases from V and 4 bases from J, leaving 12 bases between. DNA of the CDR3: TGTGCCAGCTCACCAGTGGGAGCAGCGAATCAGCCCCAGCATTTT. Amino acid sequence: CASSPVGAANQPQHF. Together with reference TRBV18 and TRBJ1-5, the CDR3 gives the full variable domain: NAGVMQNPRHLVRRRGQEARLRCSPMKGHSHVYWYRQLPEEGLKFMVYLQKENIIDESGMPKERFSAEFPKEGPSILRIQQVVRGDSAAYFCASSPVGAANQPQHFGDGTRLSIL.

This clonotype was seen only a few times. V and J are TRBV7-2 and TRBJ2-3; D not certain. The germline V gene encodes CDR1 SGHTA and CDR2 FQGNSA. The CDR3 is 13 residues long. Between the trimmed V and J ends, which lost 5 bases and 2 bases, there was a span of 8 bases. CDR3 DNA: TGTGCCAGCAGCCCCCAGGCCACAGATACGCAGTATTTT. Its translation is CASSPQATDTQYF.

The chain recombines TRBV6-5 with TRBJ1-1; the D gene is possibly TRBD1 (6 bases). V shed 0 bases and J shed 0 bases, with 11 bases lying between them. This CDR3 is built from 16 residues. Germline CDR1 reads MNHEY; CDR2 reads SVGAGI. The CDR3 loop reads CASSYSRGGMNTEAFF. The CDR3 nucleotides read TGTGCCAGCAGTTACTCGAGGGGGGGAATGAACACTGAAGCTTTCTTT.

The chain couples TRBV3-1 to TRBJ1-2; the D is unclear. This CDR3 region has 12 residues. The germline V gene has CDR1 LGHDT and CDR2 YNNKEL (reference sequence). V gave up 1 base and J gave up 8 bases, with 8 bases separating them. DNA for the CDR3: TGTGCCAGCAGCCAAGGGGGTCGGGGCTACACCTTC. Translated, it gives CASSQGGRGYTF.